The entry below describes one TCR beta chain. What antigen it recognizes has not been identified. Per-base quality was not reported, and no clone a single base away is much larger than it. Ophthalmopathy patients had moderately to severely active disease, Clinical Activity Score of at least 3, NOSPECS grade of at least 4, and disease duration under 3 months. Anyone with other autoimmune diseases, uncontrolled infections, pregnancy or lactation was excluded from the study. Diagnosis was based on clinical symptoms, serum thyroxine, TRAb, thyroid ultrasound and orbital computed tomography. Using Ficoll-Paque density gradient centrifugation, PBMCs were isolated from about 9.4 ml of fresh peripheral blood. Total RNA was extracted with Trizol reagent and quality-checked on an Agilent 2100 Bioanalyzer. This sample was included in a study of Graves' ophthalmopathy and Graves' hyperthyroidism (dated by TCRdb to the late 2010s). At the level of the whole study: Peripheral blood was collected before any treatment was given, at the time of initial diagnosis. T-cell repertoires of thyroid tissue and blood were compared in six or seven hyperthyroidism patients. Once sampling was done, hyperthyroidism patients were given methimazole at a starting dose of 30 mg daily, while ophthalmopathy patients were given high-dose intravenous methylprednisolone. The study used TCR beta repertoire signatures to distinguish Graves' ophthalmopathy from Graves' hyperthyroidism and to predict progression to ophthalmopathy. In total, 135 blood samples were TCR-sequenced: 40 to 45 ophthalmopathy, some 75 hyperthyroidism and some 17 hyperthyroidism-to-ophthalmopathy patients. An independent validation cohort was composed of around 19 hyperthyroidism patients and around 16 patients who later progressed from hyperthyroidism to ophthalmopathy. A discovery set of about a hundred patients (about 45 ophthalmopathy, 55 to 65 stable hyperthyroidism) was enrolled to explore V-J signatures distinguishing ophthalmopathy from hyperthyroidism.

TCR beta CDR3 regions were amplified from RNA transcripts for repertoire sequencing. The first round of RT-PCR was done with HTBI primers and the Qiagen OneStep RT-PCR kit, and was followed by a second round of multiplex PCR, then size selection and purification. Libraries were sequenced on an Illumina HiSeq2000 using paired-end 100 bp reads. On the authors' methods: SOAPnuke was used to process the reads, throwing out any read that had adapters, had uncalled bases, had a mean Phred below 15, or lacked an exact constant-primer or identifier match. COPE v1.2.5 was used to merge the high-quality paired reads. Each unique nucleotide sequence was defined as a clonotype, and clonotypes were aligned to IMGT TRB V, D and J references with MiTCR v1.1. The analysis was limited to V-J combinations with a frequency above 0.0001, which together covered more than 98% of repertoires. For each V-J combination, a TCR clonal expansion and chaos score was defined as F50 clonal expansion divided by the chaos observed in the TCRdist matrix. Welch's t-statistics and random forest were used to reduce the features to 10 to 15 V-J combinations, which were then used as input to a naive Bayes classifier. Thyroid-blood repertoire similarity was quantified with the Morisita-Horn index. TCRdb reworked the public reads: Q25 trimming with fastp, MiXCR clone assembly, productive beta chains retained. Rows are unified per CDR3 protein, each entry keeping the most common DNA and genes. The authors' filters were not applied to this entry. The sample table contains about 740,000 distinct CDR3 sequences; only one count was recorded for around 40% of them. Approximately 43% of the sample comes from the top ten.

There are 15 amino acids in the CDR3, from cysteine to phenylalanine inclusive. Only the CDR3 DNA stays, 45 bases, in frame from base 1. In the germline V gene, CDR1 corresponds to SNHLY and CDR2 to FYNNEI. V has 2 bases trimmed and J has 4 bases trimmed; junction bases matching no gene number 4. The investigation overall reported the following: Sample size was not statistically predetermined, and group allocation was not concealed from the investigators. The 13-signature model separated ophthalmopathy from stable hyperthyroidism with approximately 90% sensitivity and less than 83% specificity in cross-validation, and 80%/75% in the test set. In validation, the model predicted ophthalmopathy progression with roughly 68% sensitivity and around 72% specificity; some 13 predicted patients were CT-confirmed with GO in a median of about 7.1 months. Most expanded thyroid clonotypes with frequency above 0.001 were also detected in blood, suggesting blood repertoires may reflect the thyroid immune response.

The specimen was peripheral blood. The sequence is built from TRBV2 and TRBJ2-2; TRBD1 fits 7 bases in the junction. The sequence came from an adult man with Graves' ophthalmopathy. The nucleotide sequence is TGTGCCAGCAGTGAACAGGGGGTGCGCACCGGGGAGCTGTTTTTT. Translated, it reads CASSEQGVRTGELFF.